The clone carrying this TCR beta chain was seen a handful of times. Its antigen is unknown. This record belongs to a study of T cells in Graves' hyperthyroidism and ophthalmopathy. Fresh peripheral blood, 8 to 10 ml, was the source of the PBMCs. Study results and caveats: From stable hyperthyroidism, ophthalmopathy was set apart by a 13 V-J model.

RNA transcripts provided the source from which TCR beta CDR3 regions were amplified. TCR CDR3 regions were first amplified by RT-PCR with HTBI primers. TCRdb re-called the multiplex PCR reads through MiXCR, storing one row per CDR3 protein. Of fewer than 450,000 distinct CDR3 sequences in the sample, approximately 18% are singletons; the top ten hold more than 30%. The source material was blood. This clonotype was obtained from a woman aged 25 to 39 with Graves' hyperthyroidism that later progressed to Graves' ophthalmopathy.

CDR3 nucleotide sequence: TGTGCCAGCAGGCGAAATCCCCCCGGGACAGGGACAGATACGCAGTATTTT. Its translation: CASRRNPPGTGTDTQYF. The genes are TRBV3-1 and TRBJ2-3; 9 bases map to TRBD1. Germline CDR1 is LGHDT and CDR2 is YNNKEL (reference sequence). The CDR3 is made up of 17 amino acids. J was trimmed by 3 bases and V by 6 bases; bases with no gene match: 13.